One sample yielded the 10 T cell receptor beta chains listed below, sequenced in a study of graft-versus-host responses after intestinal transplantation (dated by TCRdb to the early 2020s). Preparation of the library involved the immunoSEQ multiplex PCR assay. The source is immuneACCESS, and TCRdb retained only in-frame sequences with V and J called. Part of the clones is not carried over; for the studies checked, unresolved V genes explain less than half of this, and the remainder is unexplained. This sample gives tens of thousands of clones in total; about 93% of them show up just once. The ten most abundant clones make up about 6.3% of the sample. The sample's time point label is to be understood as: cells obtained before transplantation from donor or recipient. Their target antigens are unknown. This material consisted of unstimulated CD8+ T cells sorted from spleen or lymph node cells, taken before intestinal transplant. These receptor sequences come from a human donor who received an intestinal transplant.

This sequence joins TRBV10-3 and TRBJ2-4, with 12 bases matching TRBD2. The CDR3 is 15 residues long. Trimming at V came to 6 bases and at J to 6 bases, leaving 6 bases not matched to a gene. The germline V gene encodes CDR1 ENHRY and CDR2 SYGVKD. This chain's CDR3 is CAIRRLAGDVNIQYF. CDR3 sequence (DNA): TGTGCCATCAGGCGACTAGCGGGGGACGTAAACATTCAGTACTTC.

The sample holds a few counts of this clone. The chain recombines TRBV7-9 with TRBJ2-7, with 7 bases matching TRBD2. CDR3 length: 13 residues. Germline values: CDR1 SEHNR, CDR2 FQNEAQ (reference sequence). V shed 5 bases, J shed 2 bases, and the junction held 3 bases outside the gene matches. The CDR3 sequence: CASSQAGPYEQYF. The CDR3 nucleotides are TGTGCCAGCAGCCAAGCGGGGCCCTACGAGCAGTACTTC. Supplemented by reference TRBV7-9 and TRBJ2-7, the full variable domain reads DTGVSQNPRHKITKRGQNVTFRCDPISEHNRLYWYRQTLGQGPEFLTYFQNEAQLEKSRLLSDRFSAERPKGSFSTLEIQRTEQGDSAMYLCASSQAGPYEQYFGPGTRLTVT.

J is TRBJ2-3 and V is TRBV28; 13 bases line up with TRBD2. Trimming removed 5 bases from V and 5 bases from J; junction bases left unmatched: 1. Germline V gives CDR1 MDHEN, CDR2 SYDVKM. The CDR3 loop spans 14 amino acids. The CDR3: CASSGLAGVDTQYF. The CDR3, as DNA: TGTGCCAGCAGTGGACTAGCGGGAGTAGATACGCAGTATTTT.

The chain employs TRBV27 and TRBJ1-6; TRBD1 matches at 10 bases. The germline V gene encodes CDR1 MNHEY and CDR2 SMNVEV (reference sequence). The V segment lost 4 bases and the J segment 9 bases; nucleotides outside the gene matches: 6. This CDR3 contains 15 residues. CDR3 amino acids: CASSSSTGGVSPLHF. In DNA, the CDR3 is TGTGCCAGCAGTTCGTCGACAGGGGGCGTTTCACCCCTCCACTTT.

The chain combines TRBV11-3 with TRBJ2-1; D is possibly TRBD1 (6 bases). The CDR3 runs to 15 residues. Trimming removed 2 bases at V and 4 bases at J, with 12 bases between. CDR1 and CDR2 from the germline V gene are SGHNT and YENEEA. The CDR3 nucleotides read TGTGCCAGCAGCTTACTCGGACAGCCGTACAATGAGCAGTTCTTC. This codes for CASSLLGQPYNEQFF.

This sequence joins TRBV5-6 and TRBJ2-4; 11 nucleotides line up with TRBD2. The ends lost 0 bases at V and 7 bases at J; junction bases unmatched: 0. CDR1 and CDR2 from the germline V gene are SGHDT and YYEEEE. The CDR3 covers 14 residues. The CDR3 bases are TGTGCCAGCAGCTTGGGACTAGCGGGGAACATTCAGTACTTC. Protein sequence: CASSLGLAGNIQYF.

The rearrangement uses TRBV14 and TRBJ2-5, with a tentative D call TRBD1 (5 bases). The CDR3 loop spans 13 amino acids. Per the germline V gene, CDR1 is SGHDN and CDR2 is FVKESK. The V and J ends lost 0 bases and 4 bases respectively, with 6 bases between them. The CDR3 region is CASSQDRGETQYF. The CDR3 coding sequence is TGTGCCAGCAGCCAAGATAGGGGAGAGACCCAGTACTTC.

The rearrangement links TRBV6-6 to TRBJ1-1; D remains ambiguous. Germline loops: CDR1 MNHNY, CDR2 SVGAGI (reference sequence). CDR3 length equals 11 residues. V was trimmed by 6 bases and J by 4 bases, leaving 6 bases between them. The CDR3, as DNA: TGTGCCAGCAGGGAGGGCACTGAAGCTTTCTTT. Translating it yields CASREGTEAFF.

This clone was picked up one time. The chain employs TRBV19 and TRBJ2-5; possibly TRBD1 for D (5 bases). CDR3 length equals 17 residues. Germline CDR1 and CDR2: LNHDA and SQIVND (reference sequence). V lost 3 bases and J lost 1, with 18 bases in between. This CDR3 is CASSIEARAFPQETQYF. The CDR3 DNA is TGTGCCAGTAGTATTGAGGCCAGGGCTTTTCCCCAAGAGACCCAGTACTTC.

The chain combines TRBV18 with TRBJ1-2, with 9 bases matching TRBD1. Trimming cost V 0 bases and J 2 bases; bases outside gene matches: 1. Per germline, CDR1 KGHSH and CDR2 LQKENI. The CDR3 length is 15 residues. This chain's CDR3 is CASSPPDRGNYGYTF. In nucleotides, the CDR3 is TGTGCCAGCTCACCACCGGACAGGGGCAACTATGGCTACACCTTC.